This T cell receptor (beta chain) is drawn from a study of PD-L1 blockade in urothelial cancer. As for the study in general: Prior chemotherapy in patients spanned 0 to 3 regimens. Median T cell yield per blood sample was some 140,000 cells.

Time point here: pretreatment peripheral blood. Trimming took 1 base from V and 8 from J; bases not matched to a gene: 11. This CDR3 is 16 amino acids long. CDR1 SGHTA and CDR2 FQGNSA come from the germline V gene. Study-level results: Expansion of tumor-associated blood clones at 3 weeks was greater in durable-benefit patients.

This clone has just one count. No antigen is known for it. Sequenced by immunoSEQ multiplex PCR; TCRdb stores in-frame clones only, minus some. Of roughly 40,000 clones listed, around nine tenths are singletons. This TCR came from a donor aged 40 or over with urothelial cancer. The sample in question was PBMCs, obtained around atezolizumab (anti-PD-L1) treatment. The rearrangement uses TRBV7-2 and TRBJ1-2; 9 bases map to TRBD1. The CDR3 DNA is TGTGCCAGCAGCTTAGGGACCGGGACAGGGTCGGGCGGCTACACCTTC. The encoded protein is CASSLGTGTGSGGYTF.